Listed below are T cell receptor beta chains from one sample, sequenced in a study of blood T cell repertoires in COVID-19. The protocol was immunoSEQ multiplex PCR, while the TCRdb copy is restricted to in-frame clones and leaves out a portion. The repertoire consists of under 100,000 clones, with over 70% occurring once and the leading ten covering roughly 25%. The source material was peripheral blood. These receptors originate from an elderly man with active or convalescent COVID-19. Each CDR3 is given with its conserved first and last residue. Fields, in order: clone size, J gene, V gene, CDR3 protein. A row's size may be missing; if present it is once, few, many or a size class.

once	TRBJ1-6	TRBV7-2	CASSPAGGYSPLHF
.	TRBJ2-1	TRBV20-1	CSASRGSGGAVNEQFF
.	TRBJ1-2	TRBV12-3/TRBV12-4	CASSVDRSYGYTF
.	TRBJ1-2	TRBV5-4	CASSYGQGHNYGYTF
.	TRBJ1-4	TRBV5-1	CASSLSTGGDTKLFF
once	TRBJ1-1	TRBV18	CASSPAGGWENTEAFF
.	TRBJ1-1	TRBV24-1	CATSTGTEAFF
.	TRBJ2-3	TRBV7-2	CASSLALGGGITDTQYF
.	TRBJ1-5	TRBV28	CASSSGTGMLQPQHF
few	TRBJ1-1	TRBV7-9	CASSLDNKQAFF
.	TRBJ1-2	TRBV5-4	CASSDAWTDLYGYTF
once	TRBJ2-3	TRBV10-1	CASSESRSTDTQYF
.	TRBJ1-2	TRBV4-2	CASSQNRANYGYTF
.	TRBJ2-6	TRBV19	CASSMAAPNGANVLTF
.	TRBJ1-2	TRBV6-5	CASTGTVNYGYTF
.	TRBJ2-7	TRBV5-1	CASSSLAGESYEQYF
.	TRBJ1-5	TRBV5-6	CASSPNGVTQPQHF
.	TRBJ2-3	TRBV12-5	CASGLVTWDTSTDTQYF
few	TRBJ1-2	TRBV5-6	CASSLVGQGYGYTF
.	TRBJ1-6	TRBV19	CASTEWGDYNSPLHF
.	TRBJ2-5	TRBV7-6	CASSPDRAQPQETQYF
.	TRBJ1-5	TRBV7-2	CASSLRSGGDQPQHF
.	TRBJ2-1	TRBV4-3	CASSRIAGEYRSYNEQFF
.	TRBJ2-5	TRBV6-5	CASSLAGALWETQYF
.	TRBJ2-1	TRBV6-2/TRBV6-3	CASSYGHRDEQFF
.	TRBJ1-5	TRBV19	CASSIVPNSNQPQHF